One sample yielded the 16 T cell receptor beta chains listed below, sequenced in a study of regulatory T cells in long-lasting Graves disease. The sample's time point: newly diagnosed GD, antithyroid drugs for less than 3 months. The TCR library was made from RNA that had been extracted from PBMCs in TRIzol. Both iRepertoire HTBI primers and Arm-PCR of CDR3 regions were used to build the TCR beta libraries. TCRdb reprocessed the multiplex PCR reads with MiXCR, giving one entry per CDR3 protein. The sample gives fewer than 350,000 distinct CDR3 sequences, about 18% of which show up once; roughly 40% is in the top ten. The sequences come from peripheral blood mononuclear cells (PBMCs), collected at new diagnosis, from a patient treated with antithyroid drugs. These receptors were obtained from a female donor with Graves disease.

This clonotype was detected ten times or more. The CDR3 nucleotides are TGTGCCATCAGTGAAAATTCAGGGCGGAATCAGCCCCAGCATTTT. Residues: CAISENSGRNQPQHF. This sequence joins TRBV10-3 and TRBJ1-5, with D possibly TRBD1 on 5 matching bases. The V and J ends lost 3 bases and 4 bases respectively, with 13 bases between them. The CDR3 loop spans 15 amino acids. Germline CDR1 is ENHRY and CDR2 is SYGVKD.

This clonotype was detected ten times or more. This chain links TRBV5-6 with TRBJ2-7, with D uncertain. The germline V gene encodes CDR1 SGHDT and CDR2 YYEEEE. Trimming stripped 4 bases from V and 7 bases from J, with 12 bases between. This CDR3 region has 12 residues. In nucleotides, the CDR3 is TGTGCCAGCAGCCGCCCGTCGCGGGAGCAGTACTTC. It is translated as CASSRPSREQYF.

This clonotype was seen repeatedly, ten times or more. The chain has TRBV11-2 and TRBJ2-1, with D possibly matching TRBD2 (6 bases). From germline, CDR1 is SGHAT and CDR2 FQNNGV. CDR3 length: 17 amino acids. Trimming removed 3 bases at V and 0 bases at J, with 15 bases between. CDR3 region: CASSFSPAGSSYNEQFF. In nucleotides, the CDR3 is TGTGCCAGCAGCTTTTCGCCTGCCGGGAGCTCCTACAATGAGCAGTTCTTC.

This clonotype was observed many times. Just one base apart from a much larger clone, this may be a read error. The chain combines TRBV6-4 with TRBJ1-6; 8 bases fit TRBD1. V lost 0 bases, J lost 5 bases, and 0 bases stayed unmatched. The CDR3 has 15 amino acids. The germline gives CDR1 MRHNA, CDR2 SNTAGT. The CDR3 coding sequence is TGTGCCAGCAGTGACTCGACAGGGGATAATTCACCCCTCCACTTT. It yields the protein CASSDSTGDNSPLHF.

In its sample, this clonotype was seen many times. The chain couples TRBV28 to TRBJ2-7; D remains ambiguous. The CDR3 length is 11 residues. Per the germline V gene, CDR1 is MDHEN and CDR2 is SYDVKM. Trimming took off 10 bases at V and 0 bases at J, with 7 bases between the two ends. In DNA, the CDR3 is TGTGCCAAGAGCCTCTCCTACGAGCAGTACTTC. Encoded protein: CAKSLSYEQYF.

This clonotype occurred many times. The CDR3 spells CASSRDSYNEQFF. The DNA of the CDR3 is TGTGCCAGCAGCCGGGACTCCTACAATGAGCAGTTCTTC. This chain connects TRBV28 to TRBJ2-1; tentative D call: TRBD2 (5 bases). The ends were cut back, 6 bases at V and 0 bases at J, with 6 bases in the middle. The CDR3 is made up of 13 amino acids. The germline CDR1 and CDR2 sequences are MDHEN and SYDVKM.

This clonotype was counted a few times. The V call is TRBV4-1, the J call TRBJ2-7; 7 bases are shared with TRBD1. The CDR3 runs 17 residues. CDR1 and CDR2 (germline): MGHRA, YSYEKL. With V trimmed by 1 base and J by 3 bases, 12 bases remained unmatched. CDR3 in DNA: TGCGCCAGCAGCCAAGCGAACCCGGGCAGGGGGAGCTACGAGCAGTACTTC. Residues: CASSQANPGRGSYEQYF.

This clonotype occurred many times. The chain links TRBV20-1 to TRBJ2-1, with 11 bases identical to TRBD2. Germline V CDR1 and CDR2: DFQATT, SNEGSKA (reference sequence). V trimming: 2 bases; J trimming: 6 bases; junction bases outside the gene matches: 9. CDR3 length: 16 amino acids. The DNA for the CDR3 is TGCAGTGCTAGAACCATTAGCGGGAGGGCCGGCAATGAGCAGTTCTTC. Translation gives CSARTISGRAGNEQFF.

To note about this clonotype: With a much larger clone just one base away, this may be a read error. The CDR3 nucleotides read TGTGCCAGAAGCTTAGGGATAGGCCCAATGCCCTACGAGCAGTACTTC. Translating it yields CARSLGIGPMPYEQYF. The rearrangement joins TRBV7-8 to TRBJ2-5; D ambiguous. The end of the DNA is better explained by TRBJ2-7, so the J call may be wrong. CDR3 length equals 16 residues. Germline lookup yields CDR1 SGHVS and CDR2 FQNEAQ.

This clonotype showed up many times. The rearrangement joins TRBV9 to TRBJ1-1, with 7 bases aligning to TRBD1. The V gene end was trimmed by 2 bases and the J gene end by 1 base; junction bases not matched to a gene: 2. Germline CDR1 reads SGDLS; CDR2 reads YYNGEE. The length of the CDR3 is 14 residues. This chain's CDR3 is CASSVTGANTEAFF. DNA of the CDR3: TGTGCCAGCAGCGTCACAGGGGCGAACACTGAAGCTTTCTTT.

The chain carries TRBV18 and TRBJ2-7; D ambiguous. The CDR3 is made up of 13 amino acids. Germline values: CDR1 KGHSH, CDR2 LQKENI. Trimming shortened V by 5 bases and J by 5 bases, and 13 bases separated the two germline ends. CDR3 residues: CASSANAWDEQYF. DNA of the CDR3: TGTGCCAGCTCAGCAAATGCCTGGGACGAGCAGTACTTC. The full variable domain, its missing parts supplied by reference TRBV18 and TRBJ2-7, is NAGVMQNPRHLVRRRGQEARLRCSPMKGHSHVYWYRQLPEEGLKFMVYLQKENIIDESGMPKERFSAEFPKEGPSILRIQQVVRGDSAAYFCASSANAWDEQYFGPGTRLTVT.

This clonotype came up many times. Written as DNA, the CDR3 is TGTGCCAGCTCACCACCGACAGCCAGCACAGATACGCAGTATTTT. This encodes CASSPPTASTDTQYF. V is TRBV18 and J is TRBJ2-3; the D gene is possibly TRBD1 (5 bases). Germline V CDR1 and CDR2: KGHSH, LQKENI. CDR3 length: 15 residues. V lost 0 bases to trimming and J lost 0 bases, with 7 bases between them.

Ten or more counts support this clonotype. The gene calls are TRBV13 and TRBJ2-3, with 11 bases that match TRBD2. The V and J ends lost 8 bases and 6 bases, in that order; junction bases with no gene match: 10. Germline V CDR1 and CDR2: PRHDT, FYEKMQ (reference sequence). This CDR3 comprises 15 residues. CDR3: CASHNSGRVRDTQYF. The DNA for the CDR3 is TGTGCCAGCCATAATAGCGGGAGGGTTCGCGATACGCAGTATTTT.

CDR3 bases: TGTGCCAGCAGTTTAGCGGGAGGGCTATATGGGGCCAACGTCCTGACTTTC. The encoded protein is CASSLAGGLYGANVLTF. The rearrangement uses TRBV28 and TRBJ2-6; TRBD2 aligns across 9 bases. CDR3 length equals 17 residues. Per the germline V gene, CDR1 is MDHEN and CDR2 is SYDVKM. V lost 2 bases and J lost 3; bases outside the gene matches: 5.

This clonotype was observed many times. This CDR3 reads CAWSRGVVTEAFF. DNA of the CDR3: TGTGCCTGGAGCAGGGGGGTTGTCACTGAAGCTTTCTTT. The chain has TRBV30 and TRBJ1-1, with 7 bases lining up with TRBD1. Germline V gene lookup returns CDR1 GTSNPN and CDR2 SVGIG (reference sequence). CDR3 length: 13 amino acids. The J segment lost 4 bases and the V segment lost 3 bases, leaving 5 bases of the junction unmatched.

Ten or more counts support this clonotype. The chain is built from TRBV27 and TRBJ1-5; TRBD1 agrees at 7 bases. The CDR3 runs to 13 residues. Germline CDR1 and CDR2: MNHEY and SMNVEV (reference sequence). J was trimmed by 7 bases and V by 2 bases; bases with no gene match: 2. The CDR3 DNA follows: TGTGCCAGCAGTTTAAGGGGGCCGCAGCCCCAGCATTTT. It is translated as CASSLRGPQPQHF.